This passage covers 17 T cell receptor beta chains from one sample sequenced in a study of blood T cell repertoires in COVID-19. The assay was immunoSEQ multiplex PCR, and TCRdb's table has in-frame clones only and misses some. The table records approximately 290,000 clones, roughly 88% of them present only once. Sequencing was carried out using PBMCs or T cells enriched from blood (not recorded which). The receptors were sampled from a woman in her twenties or thirties who had recovered from COVID-19.

The chain recombines TRBV21-1 with TRBJ2-3; the table's D call TRBD1 went unverified against the DNA. TRBV21-1 is a pseudogene. This CDR3 has 20 residues. CDR3 protein: CASSGGGQGFSPLHRSAQYF. CDR3 sequence (DNA): TGTGCCAGCAGCGGGGGGGGACAGGGATTTTCCCCCCTCCACAGAAGTGCGCAGTATTTT.

The V gene is TRBV2, the J gene TRBJ2-5, with a weak D call TRBD1 (6 bases). This CDR3 is 15 amino acids long. V shed 2 bases and J shed 2 bases, with 12 bases lying between them. Per the germline V gene, CDR1 is SNHLY and CDR2 is FYNNEI. The CDR3 sequence: CASSEQGILQETQYF. The DNA of the CDR3 is TGTGCCAGCAGTGAACAGGGGATATTACAAGAGACCCAGTACTTC.

The V gene is TRBV5-8, the J gene TRBJ2-1; 8 nucleotides align to TRBD2. V lost 0 bases, J lost 5 bases, and 13 bases stayed unmatched. CDR3 length equals 18 residues. Germline V CDR1 and CDR2: SGHTS, YDEGEE. This CDR3 is CASSLDFGTRRPDNEQFF. The CDR3 DNA reads as TGTGCCAGCAGCTTGGACTTTGGGACTAGAAGACCGGACAATGAGCAGTTCTTC.

The J gene is TRBJ2-2, the V gene TRBV5-1; TRBD2 matches at 10 bases. There are 18 residues in the CDR3. Trimming at V came to 2 bases and at J to 4 bases, leaving 11 bases not matched to a gene. Germline lookup yields CDR1 SGHRS and CDR2 YFSETQ. DNA for the CDR3: TGCGCCAGCAGCTTCAGAGCGGGAGGGAGGTTAGGCACCGGGGAGCTGTTTTTT. Translating gives CASSFRAGGRLGTGELFF.

This chain connects TRBV19 to TRBJ1-2; 7 bases agree with TRBD1. Germline assignment: CDR1 LNHDA and CDR2 SQIVND (reference sequence). The CDR3 totals 12 residues. Trimming cost V 7 bases and J 4 bases; bases outside gene matches: 3. The CDR3 bases are TGTGCCAGTACGGGGGACAGCTATGGCTACACCTTC. As protein: CASTGDSYGYTF.

The chain carries TRBV27 and TRBJ2-5; 7 bases are a match to TRBD1. The germline CDR1 and CDR2 sequences are MNHEY and SMNVEV (reference sequence). V was clipped by 8 bases and J by 5 bases; unmatched bases: 17. The CDR3 extends over 16 amino acids. The CDR3 sequence is CASRNRRTGVFETQYF. Written as DNA, the CDR3 is TGTGCCAGCCGGAATCGCCGGACAGGCGTGTTTGAGACCCAGTACTTC.

The chain employs TRBV7-9 and TRBJ1-6; D gene uncertain. The V end lost 5 bases, the J end lost 1 base, and 12 bases lay between the germline ends. This CDR3 has 16 residues. Germline-derived CDR1 and CDR2 are SEHNR and FQNEAQ (reference sequence). The CDR3 DNA is TGTGCCAGCAGCCGCCGTGAGTTGTCCTATAATTCACCCCTCCACTTT. The encoded protein is CASSRRELSYNSPLHF.

This chain joins TRBV5-1 and TRBJ1-1; D uncertain. Germline V gene lookup returns CDR1 SGHRS and CDR2 YFSETQ. This CDR3 has 16 amino acids. V was clipped by 0 bases and J by 2 bases, with 14 bases between them. The CDR3 DNA sequence: TGCGCCAGCAGCTTGGCCGGACGGGGTATCAACACTGAAGCTTTCTTT. Encoded protein: CASSLAGRGINTEAFF.

V is TRBV20-1 and J is TRBJ2-5; TRBD1 matches 8 bases. The V gene's germline CDR1 is DFQATT and CDR2 SNEGSKA (reference sequence). Trimming took 3 bases from V and 3 from J; bases not matched to a gene: 3. CDR3 length: 13 residues. CDR3 DNA: TGCAGTGCTAGTCGGACAGGGAAAGAGACCCAGTACTTC. Translating gives CSASRTGKETQYF.

The CDR3 region is CASSVGIAGGFISDTQYF. The CDR3 coding sequence is TGTGCCAGCAGCGTAGGGATAGCGGGGGGTTTTATATCAGATACGCAGTATTTT. The rearrangement uses TRBV9 and TRBJ2-3; 10 bases map to TRBD2. From germline, CDR1 is SGDLS and CDR2 YYNGEE. V gave up 0 bases and J gave up 4 bases; unmatched junction bases: 11. CDR3 length: 18 amino acids.

The genes are TRBV5-1 and TRBJ2-1; a possible D gene is TRBD1 (6 bases). Germline V gene data show CDR1 as SGHRS and CDR2 as YFSETQ. Trimming took off 1 base at V and 0 bases at J, with 26 bases between the two ends. The CDR3 sequence is 21 residues long. This CDR3 is CASSLNLGTGRRLSSYNEQFF. The DNA of the CDR3 is TGCGCCAGCAGCTTGAACCTGGGTACAGGGAGAAGATTAAGCTCCTACAATGAGCAGTTCTTC.

CDR3 DNA sequence: TGTGCCAGCAGCCCCCGGGTCCCAGGGCCCTATGGCTACACCTTC. Its protein is CASSPRVPGPYGYTF. The chain is built from TRBV7-2 and TRBJ1-2; TRBD1 might be the D (5 bases). The CDR3 contains 15 residues. The V gene's germline CDR1 is SGHTA and CDR2 FQGNSA. The germline V and J ends were trimmed by 5 bases and 4 bases, with 17 bases remaining between them.

This chain joins TRBV30 and TRBJ1-1; 7 bases map to TRBD1. V shed 3 bases, J shed 5 bases, and the junction held 6 bases outside the gene matches. CDR1 GTSNPN and CDR2 SVGIG come from the germline V gene (reference sequence). The CDR3 contains 13 residues. The CDR3 region is CAWRTGLRTEAFF. For the CDR3, the DNA is TGTGCCTGGAGGACAGGGTTGAGGACTGAAGCTTTCTTT.

This clone came up many times. The chain employs TRBV15 and TRBJ1-1; no firm D call. Per the germline V gene, CDR1 is LNHNV and CDR2 is YYDKDF (reference sequence). V was cut by 0 bases and J by 0 bases, with 11 bases left in between. CDR3 length: 16 residues. The CDR3 coding sequence is TGTGCCACCAGCAGAGATCGCGGGGTTATGAACACTGAAGCTTTCTTT. Translated, it gives CATSRDRGVMNTEAFF.

The chain carries TRBV7-2 and TRBJ2-7; D perhaps matches TRBD2 (5 bases). There are 14 residues in the CDR3. V was trimmed by 4 bases and J by 3 bases, leaving 13 bases between them. Germline loops: CDR1 SGHTA, CDR2 FQGNSA. The CDR3 region has the DNA TGTGCCAGCAGCTCCACGGCGGGCCTCTACGAGCAGTACTTC. It translates to CASSSTAGLYEQYF. Full variable domain (outside the CDR3, taken from reference TRBV7-2 and TRBJ2-7): GAGVSQSPSNKVTEKGKDVELRCDPISGHTALYWYRQSLGQGLEFLIYFQGNSAPDKSGLPSDRFSAERTGGSVSTLTIQRTQQEDSAVYLCASSSTAGLYEQYFGPGTRLTVT.

This clone was picked up one time. J is TRBJ1-1 and V is TRBV7-6; tentative D call: TRBD1 (5 bases). Trimming pared 5 bases from V and 0 bases from J, leaving 10 bases between. This CDR3 region has 14 residues. Germline V gene data show CDR1 as SGHVS and CDR2 as FNYEAQ. Here the CDR3 reads CASSPNRMNTEAFF. CDR3 DNA sequence: TGTGCCAGCAGCCCTAACAGGATGAACACTGAAGCTTTCTTT. The whole variable domain, remainder taken from reference TRBV7-6 and TRBJ1-1, is GAGVSQSPRYKVTKRGQDVALRCDPISGHVSLYWYRQALGQGPEFLTYFNYEAQQDKSGLPNDRFSAERPEGSISTLTIQRTEQRDSAMYRCASSPNRMNTEAFFGQGTRLTVV.

V and J are TRBV15 and TRBJ2-5; weak D call: TRBD2 (6 bases). Trimming removed 1 base from V and 5 bases from J, with 14 bases in between. The germline CDR1 and CDR2 sequences are LNHNV and YYDKDF (reference sequence). The CDR3 contains 15 residues. CDR3 bases: TGTGCCACCAGCAGAGGACCGGGACTTAAGGAGACCCAGTACTTC. Translating gives CATSRGPGLKETQYF.